This is a list of T cell receptor beta chains from one sample in a study of blood T cells in healthy people across ages. TCRdb redid the calling of the 5' RACE reads with MiXCR, one entry per CDR3 protein. The table has over 1,200,000 distinct CDR3 sequences, roughly 60% seen once. The sequencing input was blood. The receptors were sampled from a young man in good health. The CDR3 runs from the conserved cysteine through the conserved F or W.

v_call,cdr3_aa
TRBV29-1,CSIEGGGAGETQYF
TRBV7-6,CASSGPGAAFF
TRBV5-1,CASSTGGDRTIGYTF
TRBV7-9,CASSPRGSSNTQYF
TRBV25-1,CASSPRPGTSGLKADTQYF
TRBV7-9,CASTPRDRTYEQYF
TRBV4-1,CASSQVARGRLEQYF
TRBV12-3/TRBV12-4,CASSPGTGRDYEQYF
TRBV10-3,CAISESSGLVTEAFF
TRBV20-1,CSASESSYGYTF
TRBV21-1,CASRQGIYEQYF
TRBV20-1,CSAIPGRGYSYEQYF
TRBV25-1,CASGAGDPDTQYF
TRBV6-5,CASSWTVDTEAFF
TRBV3-1,CASSRTSDSSYEQYF
TRBV29-1,CSVGGTRSSYEQYF
TRBV12-3/TRBV12-4,CASSFGNSQYTF
TRBV10-3,CAISPLAAKYNEQFF
TRBV7-2,CASRMAKNVQYF
TRBV27,CASSFALGSYEQYF
TRBV10-3,CAIRLRVNTEAFF
TRBV6-5,CASRPRLAGEFNEQFF
TRBV4-1,CASSQDIRGADTQYF
TRBV7-2,CASSPSSTGGDYNEQFF
TRBV12-3/TRBV12-4,CASRATPSQPQHF
TRBV20-1,CSATYGADTQYF
TRBV28,CASSFGAGKNEQFF
TRBV10-3,CAISESHGYTF
TRBV5-1,CASSLDPTGQGDTQYF
TRBV4-3,CASSPMAQSSYEQYF
TRBV6-1,CAIRAGTAYDYTF
TRBV2,CASKGTGTGVNVLTF
TRBV4-2,CASSQDNGAATGELFF
TRBV4-1,CASSHQHHRGRYNEQFF
TRBV24-1,CATSDLTDRAYEQYF
TRBV29-1,CSVAGIFNTEAFF
TRBV7-9,CASSLHPGDNSYEQYF
TRBV4-2,CASSPTVAGGSYEQYF
TRBV28,CASTLPGLAEQYF
TRBV2,CASSGTRLGPDTQYF
TRBV13,CASSFIAGPTYNEQFF
TRBV28,CASVHSTNVYEQYF
TRBV7-8,CASSSWEDTQYF
TRBV5-1,CASSLGAGHRTEAFF
TRBV6-2/TRBV6-3,CASSTRDRGQNEQFF
TRBV5-5,CASSLFIGPEQYF
TRBV4-2,CASSQDDHVEPQHF
TRBV5-1,CASSPRTSGRWGFDEQFF
TRBV2,CAFVDRENEKLFF
TRBV12-3/TRBV12-4,CASTHRNTEAFF
TRBV7-2,CASSLRGGTGGTDTQYF
TRBV29-1,CSALTGDSLSGANVLTF